This TCR beta chain was obtained from a study of blood T cells in healthy people across ages. A J-beta primer mix and a sample-barcoded 5' primer were used in a second PCR of roughly 6 to 11 cycles. TCRdb reanalysed the 5' RACE reads using MiXCR and keeps one entry per CDR3 protein. The top ten hold around 30% of the sample, which has hundreds of thousands of distinct CDR3 sequences, around 38% seen once. Study outcomes and limitations: More naive CD4+ cells and higher diversity marked long-lived donors relative to aged donors.

From germline, CDR1 is SQVTM and CDR2 ANQGSEA. The CDR3 is 12 amino acids. Of note for this clonotype: The antigen is undetermined.

Individuals who donated were healthy Caucasians from Russia aged about 6 to 100. Collection of approximately 9.3 milliliters of peripheral blood was performed for each donor. The chain employs TRBV29-1 and TRBJ2-4; unclear D gene. The DNA end lines up better with TRBJ2-5; the J call may be wrong. The sequenced sample consisted of blood. This TCR was sampled from a man of 80 years or more in good health. For the CDR3, the DNA is TGCAGCGTTGAACCCGGACAAGAGACCCAGTACTTC. As protein: CSVEPGQETQYF.